This T cell receptor beta chain was found in a study of T-cell memory formation after mild COVID-19. Barcoded TCR alpha and TCR beta cDNA libraries with UMIs came from 5'RACE using constant-segment primers. TCRdb reanalysed the 5' RACE reads using MiXCR and keeps one entry per CDR3 protein. This sample carries hundreds of thousands of distinct CDR3 sequences, 25% to 30% of them seen once, and the ten largest clones take approximately 13%. Broader study findings: Mainly CM and EM harbored the contracting CD4+ clones; mainly EMRA harbored the CD8+ ones. Some clones that responded were present in memory (sampled pre-infection), which suggests cross-reactive memory joined.

On this clonotype itself: The antigen remains undetermined.

There are 14 residues in the CDR3. Germline lookup yields CDR1 SGDLS and CDR2 YYNGEE. V was clipped by 2 bases and J by 3 bases, with 12 bases between them. This chain uses TRBV9 with TRBJ2-7; D possibly corresponds to TRBD2 (7 bases). The TCR sequence derives from an adult woman who had mild COVID-19 (a few samples of this study predate the infection). Cell type and time point are not known. Sequenced material: PBMCs or a T cell subset sorted from them (not recorded which). CDR3 coding DNA: TGTGCCAGCAGCGTGGGCGGGGGCAACTACGAGCAGTACTTC. Encoded protein: CASSVGGGNYEQYF.